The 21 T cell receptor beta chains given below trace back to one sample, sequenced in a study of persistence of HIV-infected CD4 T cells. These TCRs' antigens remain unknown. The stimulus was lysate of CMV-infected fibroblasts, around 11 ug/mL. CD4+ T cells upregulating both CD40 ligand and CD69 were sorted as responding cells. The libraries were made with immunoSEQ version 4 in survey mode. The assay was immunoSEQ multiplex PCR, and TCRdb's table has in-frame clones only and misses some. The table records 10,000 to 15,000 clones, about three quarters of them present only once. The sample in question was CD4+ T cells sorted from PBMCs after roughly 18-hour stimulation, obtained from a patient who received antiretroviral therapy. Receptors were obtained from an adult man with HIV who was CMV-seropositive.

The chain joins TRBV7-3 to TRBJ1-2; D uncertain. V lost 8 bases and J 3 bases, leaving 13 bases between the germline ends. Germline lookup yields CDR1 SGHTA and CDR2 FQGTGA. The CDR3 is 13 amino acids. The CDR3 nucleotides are TGTGCCAGCGCCCTGGACCGGGACTATGGCTACACCTTC. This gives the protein CASALDRDYGYTF.

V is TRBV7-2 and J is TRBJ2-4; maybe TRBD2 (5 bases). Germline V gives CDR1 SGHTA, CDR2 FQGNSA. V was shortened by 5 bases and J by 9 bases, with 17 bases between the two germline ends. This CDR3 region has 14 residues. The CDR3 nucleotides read TGTGCCAGCAGCCCTGTGGGCGGGTTTGTCATTCAGTACTTC. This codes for CASSPVGGFVIQYF.

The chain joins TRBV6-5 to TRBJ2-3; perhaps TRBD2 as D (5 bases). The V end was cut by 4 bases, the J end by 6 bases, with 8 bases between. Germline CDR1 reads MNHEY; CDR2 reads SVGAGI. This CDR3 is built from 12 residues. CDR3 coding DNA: TGTGCCAGCAGTTTACGCGGGGATACGCAGTATTTT. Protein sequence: CASSLRGDTQYF.

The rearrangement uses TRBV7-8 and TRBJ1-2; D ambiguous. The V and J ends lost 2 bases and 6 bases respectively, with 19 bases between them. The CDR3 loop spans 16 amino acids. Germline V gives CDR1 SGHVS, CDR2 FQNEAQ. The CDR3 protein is CASSLPSRTPSDGYTF. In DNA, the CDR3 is TGTGCCAGCAGCTTACCTTCCCGGACGCCTTCGGATGGCTACACCTTC. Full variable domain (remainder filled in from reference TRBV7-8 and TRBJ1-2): GAGVSQSPRYKVAKRGQDVALRCDPISGHVSLFWYQQALGQGPEFLTYFQNEAQLDKSGLPSDRFFAERPEGSVSTLKIQRTQQEDSAVYLCASSLPSRTPSDGYTFGSGTRLTVV.

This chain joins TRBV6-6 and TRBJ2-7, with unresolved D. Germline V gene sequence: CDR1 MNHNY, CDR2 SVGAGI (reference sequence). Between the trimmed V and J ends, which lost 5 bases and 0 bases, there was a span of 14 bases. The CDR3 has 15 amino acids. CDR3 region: CASSPWAASSYEQYF. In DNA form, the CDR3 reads TGTGCCAGCAGTCCCTGGGCAGCAAGCTCCTACGAGCAGTACTTC.

In DNA form, the CDR3 reads TGTGCCAGCAGCCGGGGCCACTCACCAGATACGCAGTATTTT. Residues: CASSRGHSPDTQYF. The gene calls are TRBV7-3 and TRBJ2-3; D is possibly TRBD1 or TRBD2 (5 bases each). The CDR3 contains 14 residues. Between the trimmed V and J ends, which lost 5 bases and 4 bases, there was a span of 13 bases. Germline-derived CDR1 and CDR2 are SGHTA and FQGTGA. Complete variable domain (other parts from reference TRBV7-3 and TRBJ2-3): GAGVSQTPSNKVTEKGKYVELRCDPISGHTALYWYRQSLGQGPEFLIYFQGTGAADDSGLPNDRFFAVRPEGSVSTLKIQRTERGDSAVYLCASSRGHSPDTQYFGPGTRLTVL.

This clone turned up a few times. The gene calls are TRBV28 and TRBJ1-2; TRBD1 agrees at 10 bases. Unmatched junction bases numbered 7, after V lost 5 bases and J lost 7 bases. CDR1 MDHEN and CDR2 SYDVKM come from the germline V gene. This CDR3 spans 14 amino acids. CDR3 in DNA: TGTGCCAGCAGTGTGGACAGGGGGACGGGTGGCTACACCTTC. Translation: CASSVDRGTGGYTF.

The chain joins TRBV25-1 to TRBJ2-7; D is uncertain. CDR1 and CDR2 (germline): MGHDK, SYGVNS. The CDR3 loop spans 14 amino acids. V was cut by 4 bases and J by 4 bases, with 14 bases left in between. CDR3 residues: CASSVGPLGYEQYF. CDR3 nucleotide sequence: TGTGCCAGCAGTGTAGGGCCCCTCGGGTACGAGCAGTACTTC.

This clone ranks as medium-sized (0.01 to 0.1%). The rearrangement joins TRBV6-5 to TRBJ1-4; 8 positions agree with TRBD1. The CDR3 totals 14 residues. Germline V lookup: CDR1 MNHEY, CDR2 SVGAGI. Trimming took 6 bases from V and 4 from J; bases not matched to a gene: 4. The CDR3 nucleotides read TGTGCCAGCAGAAGACAGGGGATTAATGAAAAACTGTTTTTT. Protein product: CASRRQGINEKLFF.

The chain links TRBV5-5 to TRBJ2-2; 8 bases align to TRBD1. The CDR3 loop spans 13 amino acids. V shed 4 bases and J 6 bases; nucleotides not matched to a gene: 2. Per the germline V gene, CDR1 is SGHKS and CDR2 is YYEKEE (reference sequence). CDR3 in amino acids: CASSVTGAGELFF. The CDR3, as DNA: TGTGCCAGCAGCGTGACAGGGGCCGGGGAGCTGTTTTTT.

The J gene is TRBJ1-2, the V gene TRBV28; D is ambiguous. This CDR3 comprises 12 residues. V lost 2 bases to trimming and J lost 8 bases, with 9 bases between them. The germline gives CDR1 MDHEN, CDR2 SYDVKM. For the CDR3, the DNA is TGTGCCAGCAGTTTAGAGAGCGGGGGCTACACCTTC. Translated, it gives CASSLESGGYTF.

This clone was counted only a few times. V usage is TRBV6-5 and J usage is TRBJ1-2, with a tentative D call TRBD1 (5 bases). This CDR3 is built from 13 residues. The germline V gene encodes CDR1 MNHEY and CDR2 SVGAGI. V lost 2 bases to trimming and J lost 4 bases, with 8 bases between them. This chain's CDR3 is CASSYETAYGYTF. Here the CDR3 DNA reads TGTGCCAGCAGTTACGAGACAGCCTATGGCTACACCTTC.

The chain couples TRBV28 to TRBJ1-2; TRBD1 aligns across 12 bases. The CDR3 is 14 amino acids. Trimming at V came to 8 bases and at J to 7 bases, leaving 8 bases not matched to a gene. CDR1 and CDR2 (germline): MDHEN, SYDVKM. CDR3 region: CASRRDRGRSGYTF. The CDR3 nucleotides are TGTGCCAGCCGACGGGACAGGGGGCGATCTGGCTACACCTTC.

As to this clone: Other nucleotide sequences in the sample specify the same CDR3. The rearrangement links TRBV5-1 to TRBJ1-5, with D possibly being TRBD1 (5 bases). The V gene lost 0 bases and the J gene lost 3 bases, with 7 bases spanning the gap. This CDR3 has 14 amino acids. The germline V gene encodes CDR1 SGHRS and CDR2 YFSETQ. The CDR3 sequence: CASSLGDFNQPQHF. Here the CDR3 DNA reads TGCGCCAGCAGCTTGGGGGACTTCAATCAGCCCCAGCATTTT.

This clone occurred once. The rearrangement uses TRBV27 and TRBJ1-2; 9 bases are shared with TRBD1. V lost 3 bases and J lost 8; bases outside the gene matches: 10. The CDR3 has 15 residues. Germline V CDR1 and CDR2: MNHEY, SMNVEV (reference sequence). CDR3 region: CASSLGDRERGGYTF. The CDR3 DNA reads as TGTGCCAGCAGTTTGGGGGACAGGGAACGGGGCGGCTACACCTTC.

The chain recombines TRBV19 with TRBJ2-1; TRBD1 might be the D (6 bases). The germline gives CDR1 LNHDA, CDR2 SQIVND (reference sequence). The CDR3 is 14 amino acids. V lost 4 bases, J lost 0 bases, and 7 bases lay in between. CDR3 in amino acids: CASSTGDSYNEQFF. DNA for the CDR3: TGTGCCAGTAGTACAGGGGACTCCTACAATGAGCAGTTCTTC.

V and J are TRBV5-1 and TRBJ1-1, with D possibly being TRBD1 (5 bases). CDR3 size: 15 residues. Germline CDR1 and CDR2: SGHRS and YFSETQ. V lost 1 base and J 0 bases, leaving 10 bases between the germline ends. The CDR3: CASSLQGMVNTEAFF. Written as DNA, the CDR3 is TGCGCCAGCAGCTTGCAGGGTATGGTGAACACTGAAGCTTTCTTT.

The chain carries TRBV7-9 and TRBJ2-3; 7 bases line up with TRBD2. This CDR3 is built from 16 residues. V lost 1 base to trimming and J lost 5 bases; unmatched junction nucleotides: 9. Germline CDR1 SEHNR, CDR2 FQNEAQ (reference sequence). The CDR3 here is CASSLGRGGGLDTQYF. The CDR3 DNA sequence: TGTGCCAGCAGCTTAGGGCGCGGCGGGGGTTTAGATACGCAGTATTTT.

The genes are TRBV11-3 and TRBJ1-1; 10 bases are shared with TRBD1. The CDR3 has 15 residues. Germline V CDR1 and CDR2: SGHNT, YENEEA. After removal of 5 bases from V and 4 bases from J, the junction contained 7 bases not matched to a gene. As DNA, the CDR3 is TGTGCCAGCAGCCCGGGCGGACAGGGGGGCACTGAAGCTTTCTTT. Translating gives CASSPGGQGGTEAFF.

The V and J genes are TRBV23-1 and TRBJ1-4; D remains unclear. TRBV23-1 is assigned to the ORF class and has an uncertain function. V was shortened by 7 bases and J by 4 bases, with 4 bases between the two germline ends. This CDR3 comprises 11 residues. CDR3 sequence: CASIINEKLFF. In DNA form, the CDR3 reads TGCGCCAGCATAATTAATGAAAAACTGTTTTTT.

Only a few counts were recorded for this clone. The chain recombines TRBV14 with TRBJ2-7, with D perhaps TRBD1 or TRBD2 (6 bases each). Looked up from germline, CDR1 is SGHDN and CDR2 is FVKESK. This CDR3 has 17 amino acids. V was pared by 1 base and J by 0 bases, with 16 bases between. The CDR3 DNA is TGTGCCAGCAGCCAAGGGGGGGCTGGGGCCGGCTCCTACGAGCAGTACTTC. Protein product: CASSQGGAGAGSYEQYF.